Presented here are 3 T cell receptor beta chains from one specimen sequenced in a study of CD8 T cells in ankylosing spondylitis. MiXCR, run by TCRdb on the 5' RACE reads, gives a single entry per CDR3 protein. The sample has 350,000 to 550,000 distinct CDR3 sequences, roughly 27% seen once. Findings of the study overall: A TCR beta motif made of fewer than ten highly homologous variants seemed typical of ankylosing spondylitis blood.

The antigens for these receptors are not known. The sequenced material came from blood, either unsorted or a sorted T cell fraction (not recorded which). The receptors were gathered from a male donor with ankylosing spondylitis.

This clonotype was observed at least ten times. The chain links TRBV5-1 to TRBJ2-1, with 7 bases that match TRBD1. From germline, CDR1 is SGHRS and CDR2 YFSETQ. V was pared by 4 bases and J by 4 bases, with 5 bases of the junction left unmatched. CDR3 size: 14 residues. The CDR3 reads CASSPGTEYNEQFF. The DNA of the CDR3 is TGCGCCAGCAGCCCCGGGACAGAATACAATGAGCAGTTCTTC.

This clonotype was detected only a few times. V gene TRBV27 combines with J gene TRBJ1-5; no clear D. Trimming stripped 8 bases from V and 4 bases from J, with 15 bases between. The CDR3 spans 14 residues. Germline CDR1 and CDR2: MNHEY and SMNVEV (reference sequence). The DNA for the CDR3 is TGTGCCAGCGCCTCTAGGGTGGCAAATCAGCCCCAGCATTTT. Its translation: CASASRVANQPQHF.

The genes are TRBV19 and TRBJ1-1; TRBD1 might be the D (5 bases). CDR1 and CDR2 from the germline V gene are LNHDA and SQIVND (reference sequence). Trimming removed 8 bases from V and 3 bases from J, with 10 bases in between. This CDR3 comprises 12 residues. The CDR3 protein is CASRSGHTEAFF. CDR3 DNA: TGTGCCAGTCGTTCAGGGCACACTGAAGCTTTCTTT.